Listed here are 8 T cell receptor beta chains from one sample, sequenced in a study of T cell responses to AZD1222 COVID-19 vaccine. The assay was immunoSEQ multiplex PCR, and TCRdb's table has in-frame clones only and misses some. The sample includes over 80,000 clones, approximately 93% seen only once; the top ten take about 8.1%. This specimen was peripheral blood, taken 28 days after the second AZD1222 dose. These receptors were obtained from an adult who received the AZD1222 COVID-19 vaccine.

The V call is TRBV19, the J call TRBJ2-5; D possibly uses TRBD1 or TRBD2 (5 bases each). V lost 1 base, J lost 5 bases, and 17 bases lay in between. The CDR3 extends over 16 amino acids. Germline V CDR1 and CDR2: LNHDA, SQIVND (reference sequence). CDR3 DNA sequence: TGTGCCAGTAGTATAGTCCTCGGGACGCCAGTGGAGACCCAGTACTTC. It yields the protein CASSIVLGTPVETQYF.

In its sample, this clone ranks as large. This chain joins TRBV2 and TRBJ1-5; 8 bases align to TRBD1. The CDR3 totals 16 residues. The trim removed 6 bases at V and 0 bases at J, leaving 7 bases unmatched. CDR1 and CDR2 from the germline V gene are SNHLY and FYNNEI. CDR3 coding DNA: TGTGCCAGCAGGCCCTTACAGGGGGATAGCAATCAGCCCCAGCATTTT. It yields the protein CASRPLQGDSNQPQHF.

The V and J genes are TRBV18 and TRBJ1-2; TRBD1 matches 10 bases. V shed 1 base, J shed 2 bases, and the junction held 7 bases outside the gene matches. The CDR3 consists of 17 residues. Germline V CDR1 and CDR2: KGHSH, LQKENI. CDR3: CASSPLPGQGKNYGYTF. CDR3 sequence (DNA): TGTGCCAGCTCACCACTTCCGGGACAGGGGAAGAACTATGGCTACACCTTC.

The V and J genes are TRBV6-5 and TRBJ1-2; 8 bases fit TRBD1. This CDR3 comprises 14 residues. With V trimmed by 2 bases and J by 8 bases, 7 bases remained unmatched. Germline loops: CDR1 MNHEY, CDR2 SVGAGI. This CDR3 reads CASSYRTGIEGYTF. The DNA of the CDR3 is TGTGCCAGCAGTTACCGGACAGGGATTGAGGGCTACACCTTC.

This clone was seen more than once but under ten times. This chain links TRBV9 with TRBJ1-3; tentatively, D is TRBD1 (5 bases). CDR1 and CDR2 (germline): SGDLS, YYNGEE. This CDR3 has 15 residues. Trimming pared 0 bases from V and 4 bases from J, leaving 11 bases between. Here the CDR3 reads CASSVGTGGGNTIYF. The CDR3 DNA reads TGTGCCAGCAGCGTAGGTACAGGAGGAGGAAACACCATATATTTT.

The CDR3 DNA sequence: TGTGCCAGCAGTCACGAACGGGTAGGGCTCCTCAATCAGCCCCAGCATTTT. This codes for CASSHERVGLLNQPQHF. The chain links TRBV7-2 to TRBJ1-5; D is undetermined. V lost 6 bases, J lost 3 bases, and 21 bases lay in between. This CDR3 is built from 17 residues. Germline V lookup: CDR1 SGHTA, CDR2 FQGNSA. Full variable domain (remainder filled in from reference TRBV7-2 and TRBJ1-5): GAGVSQSPSNKVTEKGKDVELRCDPISGHTALYWYRQSLGQGLEFLIYFQGNSAPDKSGLPSDRFSAERTGGSVSTLTIQRTQQEDSAVYLCASSHERVGLLNQPQHFGDGTRLSIL.

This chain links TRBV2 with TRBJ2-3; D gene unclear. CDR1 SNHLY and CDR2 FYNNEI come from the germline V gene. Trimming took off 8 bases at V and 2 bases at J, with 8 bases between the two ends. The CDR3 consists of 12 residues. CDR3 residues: CASATVTDTQYF. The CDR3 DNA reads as TGTGCCAGCGCGACCGTCACAGATACGCAGTATTTT. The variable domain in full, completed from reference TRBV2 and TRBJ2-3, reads EPEVTQTPSHQVTQMGQEVILRCVPISNHLYFYWYRQILGQKVEFLVSFYNNEISEKSEIFDDQFSVERPDGSNFTLKIRSTKLEDSAMYFCASATVTDTQYFGPGTRLTVL.

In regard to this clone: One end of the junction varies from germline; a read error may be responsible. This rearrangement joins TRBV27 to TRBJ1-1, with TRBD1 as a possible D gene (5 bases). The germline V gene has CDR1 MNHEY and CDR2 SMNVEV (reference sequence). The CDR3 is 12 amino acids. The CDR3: CASSFGPGDPIF. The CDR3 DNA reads TGTGCCAGCAGTTTCGGGCCGGGGGACCCCATCTTT.